The 21 T cell receptor beta chains below were found in one sample sequenced in a study of siplizumab effects on memory and regulatory T cells. Profiling relied on immunoSEQ multiplex PCR, and the TCRdb table lists in-frame clones only, not all of them. Seen here are around 100,000 clones, approximately 93% observed once, and the top ten hold around 0.3%. The sample comprised non-Treg CD4+ T cells sorted from blood. The receptors come from a human donor in good health.

This rearrangement joins TRBV28 to TRBJ1-2, with D maybe TRBD1 (5 bases). The CDR3 is 15 residues long. Per germline, CDR1 MDHEN and CDR2 SYDVKM. V lost 5 bases to trimming and J lost 3 bases, with 16 bases between them. The CDR3 bases are TGTGCCAGCAGTCCCTCGGGGCGGGGGGACTATGGCTACACCTTC. Encoded protein: CASSPSGRGDYGYTF.

The chain couples TRBV19 to TRBJ1-1; the match to TRBD1 covers 7 bases. The CDR3 loop spans 15 amino acids. Losses at the gene ends were 7 bases for V and 4 bases for J; bases not matched to a gene: 12. CDR1 is LNHDA, CDR2 SQIVND, per germline (reference sequence). The CDR3 DNA is TGTGCCAGTAACCTACGACAGGGTATTTTCACTGAAGCTTTCTTT. This sequence encodes CASNLRQGIFTEAFF.

This clone appeared a single time. The chain links TRBV6-5 to TRBJ1-2, with D tentatively TRBD1 (6 bases). Trimming pared 5 bases from V and 4 bases from J, leaving 14 bases between. The CDR3 loop spans 14 amino acids. Germline CDR1 is MNHEY and CDR2 is SVGAGI. The CDR3 DNA reads as TGTGCCAGCAGTACGGACAGCCCTCCCTATGGCTACACCTTC. This sequence encodes CASSTDSPPYGYTF.

Here the CDR3 DNA reads TGTGCCAGCAGCGATCCGGGACAGGGGAGTAGTGACTATGGCTACACCTTC. It specifies CASSDPGQGSSDYGYTF. V is TRBV9 and J is TRBJ1-2, with TRBD1 identical over 10 bases. Germline-derived CDR1 and CDR2 are SGDLS and YYNGEE. The CDR3 runs 17 residues. The trim removed 3 bases at V and 3 bases at J, leaving 11 bases unmatched.

This chain links TRBV11-2 with TRBJ2-7, with a tentative D call TRBD1 (5 bases). Trimming removed 1 base at V and 3 bases at J, with 10 bases between. The CDR3 spans 14 residues. Germline-derived CDR1 and CDR2 are SGHAT and FQNNGV. CDR3 DNA: TGTGCCAGCAGCTTAGTCAGGGTAGTCTACGAGCAGTACTTC. Its protein product is CASSLVRVVYEQYF. Full variable domain (missing parts from reference TRBV11-2 and TRBJ2-7): EAGVAQSPRYKIIEKRQSVAFWCNPISGHATLYWYQQILGQGPKLLIQFQNNGVVDDSQLPKDRFSAERLKGVDSTLKIQPAKLEDSAVYLCASSLVRVVYEQYFGPGTRLTVT.

V is TRBV9 and J is TRBJ2-1; 9 nucleotides line up with TRBD2. The CDR3 is made up of 15 amino acids. Germline V CDR1 and CDR2: SGDLS, YYNGEE. Trimming at V came to 0 bases and at J to 4 bases, leaving 2 bases not matched to a gene. The CDR3 loop reads CASSVASGAYNEQFF. DNA for the CDR3: TGTGCCAGCAGCGTAGCTAGCGGGGCTTACAATGAGCAGTTCTTC. Full variable domain (rest looked up from reference TRBV9 and TRBJ2-1): DSGVTQTPKHLITATGQRVTLRCSPRSGDLSVYWYQQSLDQGLQFLIQYYNGEERAKGNILERFSAQQFPDLHSELNLSSLELGDSALYFCASSVASGAYNEQFFGPGTRLTVL.

V is TRBV29-1 and J is TRBJ1-1; possible D gene TRBD1, 6 bases. The CDR3 is made up of 14 amino acids. V dropped 5 bases and J dropped 6 bases, with 19 bases sitting between them. Germline values: CDR1 SQVTM, CDR2 ANQGSEA. In nucleotides, the CDR3 is TGCAGCGTTACAGCGGGGGGCGGGTGGTCTGAAGCTTTCTTT. Translating gives CSVTAGGGWSEAFF. The full variable domain, rest sourced from reference TRBV29-1 and TRBJ1-1, is SAVISQKPSRDICQRGTSLTIQCQVDSQVTMMFWYRQQPGQSLTLIATANQGSEATYESGFVIDKFPISRPNLTFSTLTVSNMSPEDSSIYLCSVTAGGGWSEAFFGQGTRLTVV.

The chain joins TRBV6-1 to TRBJ2-7; 7 nucleotides agree with TRBD1. The V and J ends lost 6 bases and 3 bases, in that order; junction bases with no gene match: 8. Germline assignment: CDR1 MNHNS and CDR2 SASEGT. The CDR3 sequence is 14 residues long. The CDR3 bases are TGTGCCAGCAGGAACCAGGGACAGTTCTACGAGCAGTACTTC. It codes for CASRNQGQFYEQYF.

This chain links TRBV6-6 with TRBJ2-7; D is ambiguous. This CDR3 has 11 residues. The V and J ends lost 5 bases and 6 bases respectively, with 8 bases between them. The germline V gene encodes CDR1 MNHNY and CDR2 SVGAGI (reference sequence). The chain's CDR3 is CASSLMGEQYF. CDR3 in DNA: TGTGCCAGCAGTCTTATGGGCGAGCAGTACTTC.

In this sample, this clone turned up a few times. V gene TRBV7-3 combines with J gene TRBJ2-1; possible D gene TRBD2, 6 bases. V was cut by 2 bases and J by 4 bases, with 6 bases left in between. The length of the CDR3 is 13 residues. The germline gives CDR1 SGHTA, CDR2 FQGTGA. CDR3 loop: CASSLREYNEQFF. In nucleotides, the CDR3 is TGTGCCAGCAGCTTACGGGAGTACAATGAGCAGTTCTTC. Looking up the rest from reference TRBV7-3 and TRBJ2-1 gives the full variable domain: GAGVSQTPSNKVTEKGKYVELRCDPISGHTALYWYRQSLGQGPEFLIYFQGTGAADDSGLPNDRFFAVRPEGSVSTLKIQRTERGDSAVYLCASSLREYNEQFFGPGTRLTVL.

This sequence joins TRBV4-2 and TRBJ1-1, with D uncertain. Germline assignment: CDR1 LGHNA and CDR2 YNFKEQ. The ends were cut back, 4 bases at V and 3 bases at J, with 18 bases in the middle. The CDR3 is 16 residues long. The CDR3 DNA reads as TGTGCCAGCAGCCGGAAGAGTGGCAACGGGGACACTGAAGCTTTCTTT. Residues: CASSRKSGNGDTEAFF.

The chain couples TRBV7-2 to TRBJ2-7, with D uncertain. From germline, CDR1 is SGHTA and CDR2 FQGNSA. CDR3 length equals 12 residues. Between the trimmed V and J ends, which lost 1 base and 5 bases, there was a span of 6 bases. CDR3 coding DNA: TGTGCCAGCAGCTTAGGAGAACACGAGCAGTACTTC. It translates to CASSLGEHEQYF.

The rearrangement uses TRBV11-2 and TRBJ2-6; maybe TRBD1 (5 bases). The CDR3 covers 16 residues. The V end was cut by 5 bases, the J end by 1 base, with 12 bases between. Per germline, CDR1 SGHAT and CDR2 FQNNGV. CDR3 loop: CASSAPHRSGANVLTF. In nucleotides, the CDR3 is TGTGCCAGCAGCGCCCCCCACAGGTCTGGGGCCAACGTCCTGACTTTC.

The CDR3 protein is CASSFGRSNQPQHF. In DNA, the CDR3 is TGTGCCAGCAGTTTTGGACGTAGCAATCAGCCCCAGCATTTT. The rearrangement uses TRBV28 and TRBJ1-5; D is undetermined. Trimming stripped 3 bases from V and 0 bases from J, with 6 bases between. This CDR3 spans 14 amino acids. CDR1 and CDR2 from the germline V gene are MDHEN and SYDVKM.

This clone was detected only once. The chain links TRBV18 to TRBJ1-4, with unresolved D. The CDR3 runs 14 residues. V lost 3 bases, J lost 3 bases, and 8 bases lay in between. Germline CDR1 and CDR2: KGHSH and LQKENI. CDR3 protein: CASSPALANEKLFF. The CDR3 DNA sequence: TGTGCCAGCTCACCGGCCCTGGCTAATGAAAAACTGTTTTTT.

The chain has TRBV12-5 and TRBJ1-5; no definite D call. The CDR3 loop spans 15 amino acids. The ends were cut back, 1 base at V and 4 bases at J, with 11 bases in the middle. Germline CDR1 is LGHNT and CDR2 is FRNRAP. As DNA, the CDR3 is TGTGCTAGTGGTTTGGGGGTAGGAGGTAATCAGCCCCAGCATTTT. Translated: CASGLGVGGNQPQHF.

This rearrangement joins TRBV5-8 to TRBJ2-3, with D possibly TRBD1 on 5 matching bases. Germline V lookup: CDR1 SGHTS, CDR2 YDEGEE. V was trimmed by 1 base and J by 0 bases, leaving 9 bases between them. The length of the CDR3 is 15 residues. The CDR3, as DNA: TGTGCCAGCAGCTTGTACAGGAGAAGCACAGATACGCAGTATTTT. Its translation is CASSLYRRSTDTQYF.

This chain connects TRBV5-8 to TRBJ2-7, with 10 nucleotides matching TRBD1. V trimming: 4 bases; J trimming: 7 bases; junction bases outside the gene matches: 5. This CDR3 has 13 residues. Germline V gene data show CDR1 as SGHTS and CDR2 as YDEGEE. The DNA for the CDR3 is TGTGCCAGCAGCAGCGGACAGGGGGGGGAGCAGTACTTC. It is translated as CASSSGQGGEQYF.

The chain employs TRBV6-1 and TRBJ1-5; maybe TRBD1 (5 bases). Trimming left V 2 bases short and J 1 base short, with 18 bases between. This CDR3 has 18 amino acids. Germline V lookup: CDR1 MNHNS, CDR2 SASEGT. For the CDR3, the DNA is TGTGCCAGCAGTGAAAATTTGCTAGGGGTTATCAGCAATCAGCCCCAGCATTTT. Protein sequence: CASSENLLGVISNQPQHF.

V and J are TRBV6-6 and TRBJ1-1, with a weak D call TRBD1 (6 bases). The CDR3 totals 15 residues. Germline V gene sequence: CDR1 MNHNY, CDR2 SVGAGI (reference sequence). V was pared by 6 bases and J by 1 base, with 15 bases between. DNA for the CDR3: TGTGCCAGCAGGACTTGGACAGCTCCGAACACTGAAGCTTTCTTT. Its translation is CASRTWTAPNTEAFF.

This chain links TRBV19 with TRBJ2-2; 8 bases agree with TRBD2. Trimming took 0 bases from V and 1 from J; bases not matched to a gene: 7. The CDR3 spans 18 residues. Germline V CDR1 and CDR2: LNHDA, SQIVND (reference sequence). The CDR3: CASSIEAPAGVNTGELFF. The DNA for the CDR3 is TGTGCCAGTAGTATAGAGGCCCCAGCGGGGGTGAACACCGGGGAGCTGTTTTTT.